Shown below are 29 T cell receptor beta chains from a single sample sequenced in a study of T cells in Graves' hyperthyroidism and ophthalmopathy. RNA transcripts gave rise to amplified TCR beta CDR3 regions. First-round RT-PCR with HTBI primers amplified the TCR CDR3 region. In TCRdb, the multiplex PCR reads were re-called with MiXCR into one record per CDR3 protein. The data show roughly 420,000 distinct CDR3 sequences, with around a sixth seen just once and approximately 8% held by the top ten. What was sequenced was blood. These receptors were taken from a woman aged 18-29 years with Graves' hyperthyroidism.

This clonotype was counted at least ten times. The rearrangement uses TRBV18 and TRBJ2-7, with D perhaps given as TRBD1 or TRBD2 (5 bases each). The germline CDR1 and CDR2 sequences are KGHSH and LQKENI. The germline V and J ends were trimmed by 4 bases and 2 bases, with 15 bases remaining between them. CDR3 length equals 15 residues. The CDR3 reads CASSQGTGTTYEQYF. CDR3 DNA sequence: TGTGCCAGCTCACAAGGGACGGGGACCACCTACGAGCAGTACTTC.

This clonotype showed up just a few times. The chain couples TRBV7-6 to TRBJ2-7; 7 nucleotides agree with TRBD1. The V gene's germline CDR1 is SGHVS and CDR2 FNYEAQ. Trimming cost V 4 bases and J 1 base; bases outside gene matches: 13. The CDR3 spans 17 residues. In DNA form, the CDR3 reads TGTGCCAGCAGCTCCCGACCAGGGGGTTCCCCATCCTACGAGCAGTACTTC. It encodes CASSSRPGGSPSYEQYF. Full variable domain (outside the CDR3, taken from reference TRBV7-6 and TRBJ2-7): GAGVSQSPRYKVTKRGQDVALRCDPISGHVSLYWYRQALGQGPEFLTYFNYEAQQDKSGLPNDRFSAERPEGSISTLTIQRTEQRDSAMYRCASSSRPGGSPSYEQYFGPGTRLTVT.

V is TRBV7-9 and J is TRBJ2-5, with D tentatively TRBD2 (5 bases). V dropped 8 bases and J dropped 4 bases, with 20 bases sitting between them. The CDR3 has 15 residues. Germline V gene sequence: CDR1 SEHNR, CDR2 FQNEAQ (reference sequence). The CDR3 region has the DNA TGTGCCAGCCCCTCAGCTAGCCCGATGGGAGAGACCCAGTACTTC. Its translation: CASPSASPMGETQYF.

This clonotype has ten or more counts. J is TRBJ2-1 and V is TRBV30; 12 bases are shared with TRBD2. The CDR3 is 16 residues long. Germline V lookup: CDR1 GTSNPN, CDR2 SVGIG (reference sequence). V was pared by 2 bases and J by 10 bases, with 12 bases of the junction left unmatched. The CDR3 region is CAWSYTASGRAWEQFF. In DNA, the CDR3 is TGTGCCTGGAGTTACACCGCTAGCGGGAGGGCCTGGGAGCAGTTCTTC. Full variable domain (rest looked up from reference TRBV30 and TRBJ2-1): SQTIHQWPATLVQPVGSPLSLECTVEGTSNPNLYWYRQAAGRGLQLLFYSVGIGQISSEVPQNLSASRPQDRQFILSSKKLLLSDSGFYLCAWSYTASGRAWEQFFGPGTRLTVL.

This clonotype was counted many times. CDR3 residues: CASSPQYRGTTDTQYF. CDR3 bases: TGTGCCAGCTCACCACAATACAGGGGAACCACAGATACGCAGTATTTT. The V and J genes are TRBV18 and TRBJ2-3, with 7 bases identical to TRBD1. The CDR3 length is 16 residues. J gave up 2 bases and V 1 base, and 6 bases lay outside the gene matches. The germline gives CDR1 KGHSH, CDR2 LQKENI.

Of note for this clonotype: Just one base apart from a much larger clone, this may be a read error. This chain connects TRBV20-1 to TRBJ1-1; D is possibly TRBD1 (5 bases). This CDR3 contains 18 residues. The germline CDR1 and CDR2 sequences are DFQATT and SNEGSKA (reference sequence). The CDR3 sequence is CSAGDYSGRGKSRAEAFF. The CDR3 DNA reads as TGCAGTGCTGGAGATTATTCTGGCCGGGGGAAATCAAGGGCTGAAGCTTTCTTT.

This clonotype was detected many times. The chain is built from TRBV20-1 and TRBJ2-2; D is uncertain. Per the germline V gene, CDR1 is DFQATT and CDR2 is SNEGSKA (reference sequence). V was cut by 0 bases and J by 1 base, with 12 bases left in between. This CDR3 spans 16 amino acids. CDR3 loop: CSARDGGKGNTGELFF. CDR3 DNA: TGCAGTGCTAGAGATGGTGGTAAAGGGAACACCGGGGAGCTGTTTTTT.

V gene TRBV12-3 or TRBV12-4 combines with J gene TRBJ2-1, with TRBD1 matching 9 bases. This CDR3 spans 17 amino acids. The ends lost 0 bases at V and 6 bases at J; junction bases unmatched: 9. The CDR3 DNA reads as TGTGCCAGCAGTTTAGCAGGGGACAGGGAGTATGGCAATGAGCAGTTCTTC. It translates to CASSLAGDREYGNEQFF.

The gene calls are TRBV15 and TRBJ2-1; no firm D call. Germline V gene data show CDR1 as LNHNV and CDR2 as YYDKDF (reference sequence). V dropped 0 bases and J dropped 9 bases, with 9 bases sitting between them. The CDR3 runs to 13 residues. CDR3 bases: TGTGCCACCAGCAGAGAGAGTAAGGTTGAGCAGTTCTTC. This codes for CATSRESKVEQFF.

At least ten counts were recorded for this clonotype. CDR3 DNA sequence: TGTGCCAGCTCACCCGGGGAGGCGCTCGAGCAGTACTTC. Translated: CASSPGEALEQYF. The V call is TRBV18, the J call TRBJ2-7; TRBD2 might be the D (6 bases). The CDR3 has 13 amino acids. From germline, CDR1 is KGHSH and CDR2 LQKENI. V lost 3 bases to trimming and J lost 6 bases, with 12 bases between them.

Points on this clonotype: A read error is possible here, since a much larger clone lies one base away. CDR3 nucleotides: TGTGCCAGCAGAGACTTCCGGGACGGCTCTTATTTT. Protein: CASRDFRDGSYF. The chain uses TRBV12-3 or TRBV12-4 and TRBJ1-3; D possibly corresponds to TRBD1 (5 bases). With 6 bases removed from V and 16 bases from J, the gap between germline ends came to 19 bases. The CDR3 is 12 residues long.

At least ten counts were recorded for this clonotype. V gene TRBV6-2 or TRBV6-3 combines with J gene TRBJ2-3; D perhaps matches TRBD1 (5 bases). The CDR3 is 17 amino acids. The germline V gene has CDR1 MNHEY and CDR2 SVGEGT. V shed 0 bases and J shed 0 bases, with 13 bases lying between them. CDR3 residues: CASSYSSRGPSTDTQYF. CDR3 DNA: TGTGCCAGCAGTTACTCGTCTAGGGGCCCTAGCACAGATACGCAGTATTTT.

A remark on this clonotype: A read error is possible here, since a much larger clone lies one base away. It is likely a read error, because the conserved phenylalanine at the end of the CDR3 is missing. This chain joins TRBV27 and TRBJ1-2, with a weak D call TRBD1 (5 bases). Per the germline V gene, CDR1 is MNHEY and CDR2 is SMNVEV (reference sequence). The CDR3 totals 16 residues. V lost 7 bases to trimming and J lost 4 bases, with 22 bases between them. CDR3 loop: CASTRKGAAGFYGYTL. In DNA, the CDR3 is TGTGCCAGCACGAGAAAAGGGGCGGCGGGTTTCTATGGCTACACCCTC.

This clonotype was picked up many times. The chain uses TRBV6-1 and TRBJ1-1; D is unclear. The CDR3 extends over 12 amino acids. Per germline, CDR1 MNHNS and CDR2 SASEGT. V lost 4 bases to trimming and J lost 2 bases, with 5 bases between them. CDR3 protein: CASSARNTEAFF. The CDR3 DNA reads as TGTGCCAGCAGTGCCCGTAACACTGAAGCTTTCTTT.

The rearrangement links TRBV29-1 to TRBJ1-2, with 9 nucleotides matching TRBD1. The J segment lost 1 base and the V segment lost 6 bases, leaving 3 bases of the junction unmatched. CDR3 length equals 13 residues. Germline CDR1 SQVTM, CDR2 ANQGSEA. The CDR3 DNA is TGCAGCGTGGGACAGGGTGGTAACTATGGCTACACCTTC. Amino acid sequence: CSVGQGGNYGYTF. Variable domain in full (rest from reference TRBV29-1 and TRBJ1-2): SAVISQKPSRDICQRGTSLTIQCQVDSQVTMMFWYRQQPGQSLTLIATANQGSEATYESGFVIDKFPISRPNLTFSTLTVSNMSPEDSSIYLCSVGQGGNYGYTFGSGTRLTVV.

This clonotype was seen repeatedly, ten times or more. The V gene is TRBV7-8, the J gene TRBJ1-2; perhaps TRBD1 as D (5 bases). Germline V CDR1 and CDR2: SGHVS, FQNEAQ. The CDR3 covers 16 residues. The V end was cut by 4 bases, the J end by 5 bases, with 20 bases between. The CDR3 region has the DNA TGTGCCAGCAGCTCGCCCTTCGGGGGAGAGGGATATGGCTACACCTTC. This codes for CASSSPFGGEGYGYTF.

This clonotype was seen repeatedly, ten times or more. The rearrangement uses TRBV11-3 and TRBJ2-1; TRBD1 matches 7 bases. CDR1 and CDR2 from the germline V gene are SGHNT and YENEEA. The ends lost 5 bases at V and 10 bases at J; junction bases unmatched: 20. CDR3 size: 17 residues. CDR3 residues: CASSPRLRQGETMEQFF. The CDR3 bases are TGTGCCAGCAGCCCCAGATTGAGACAGGGCGAGACGATGGAGCAGTTCTTC.

V usage is TRBV19 and J usage is TRBJ2-7; 7 nucleotides align to TRBD1. The CDR3 sequence is 15 residues long. CDR1 is LNHDA and CDR2 is SQIVND in the germline V gene (reference sequence). Trimming cost V 4 bases and J 7 bases; bases outside gene matches: 13. CDR3 residues: CASSTGGTIVGEQYF. The CDR3 nucleotides read TGTGCCAGTAGTACAGGGGGTACCATAGTGGGGGAGCAGTACTTC.

This clonotype was found a few times. The chain carries TRBV27 and TRBJ2-2; the match to TRBD2 covers 10 bases. Germline assignment: CDR1 MNHEY and CDR2 SMNVEV (reference sequence). The CDR3 has 15 residues. V lost 6 bases, J lost 4 bases, and 5 bases stayed unmatched. The CDR3 DNA reads as TGTGCCAGCAGGGTAGCGGGGGGTATCACCGGGGAGCTGTTTTTT. This codes for CASRVAGGITGELFF.

This clonotype has only a few counts. The CDR3 here is CASSDRGGSGANVLTF. The CDR3 coding sequence is TGCGCCAGCAGTGACAGGGGGGGCTCTGGGGCCAACGTCCTGACTTTC. This chain joins TRBV10-2 and TRBJ2-6; perhaps D is TRBD1 or TRBD2 (7 bases each). The V and J ends lost 3 bases and 0 bases respectively, with 9 bases between them. The germline V gene encodes CDR1 WSHSY and CDR2 SAAADI. This CDR3 is built from 16 residues.

This clonotype was recorded many times. This chain uses TRBV7-9 with TRBJ1-1; D not certain. The V gene's germline CDR1 is SEHNR and CDR2 FQNEAQ (reference sequence). This CDR3 region has 15 residues. Trimming took off 5 bases at V and 5 bases at J, with 18 bases between the two ends. The CDR3 spells CASSPSGRIATEAFF. In DNA, the CDR3 is TGTGCCAGCAGCCCCTCTGGCAGAATTGCTACTGAAGCTTTCTTT.

This clonotype was seen only a few times. A single base separates this from a much larger clone, so it may be a read error. The CDR3 region is CANSLGREARYEQYF. For the CDR3, the DNA is TGTGCCAACAGCTTAGGGCGGGAGGCCCGATACGAGCAGTACTTC. The rearrangement joins TRBV11-3 to TRBJ2-7; 8 positions agree with TRBD2. Germline V gives CDR1 SGHNT, CDR2 YENEEA. The CDR3 spans 15 residues.

This clonotype appeared many times. The chain uses TRBV6-1 and TRBJ2-5; TRBD1 might be the D (6 bases). CDR3 length equals 14 residues. The germline CDR1 and CDR2 sequences are MNHNS and SASEGT. Deletions cut 5 bases from V and 0 bases from J, with 10 bases between. CDR3 in amino acids: CASSLGAYQETQYF. The DNA of the CDR3 is TGTGCCAGCAGTTTGGGGGCGTACCAAGAGACCCAGTACTTC.

This clonotype has ten or more counts. The chain joins TRBV2 to TRBJ2-7; D gene unclear. The germline gives CDR1 SNHLY, CDR2 FYNNEI. The CDR3 runs 13 residues. Trimming stripped 3 bases from V and 0 bases from J, with 6 bases between. CDR3 DNA sequence: TGTGCCAGCAGTGACGGCACCTCCTACGAGCAGTACTTC. Protein: CASSDGTSYEQYF.

The V and J genes are TRBV9 and TRBJ2-2; TRBD2 might be the D (6 bases). The CDR3 extends over 13 amino acids. Germline V CDR1 and CDR2: SGDLS, YYNGEE. V was pared by 3 bases and J by 5 bases, with 8 bases between. The CDR3 sequence is CASSGAGTGELFF. The CDR3 DNA reads as TGTGCCAGCAGCGGAGCGGGTACCGGGGAGCTGTTTTTT.

This clonotype was seen repeatedly, ten times or more. The rearrangement uses TRBV13 and TRBJ1-2; 7 bases line up with TRBD1. The ends lost 5 bases at V and 4 bases at J; junction bases unmatched: 7. The length of the CDR3 is 14 residues. In germline, CDR1 is PRHDT, CDR2 FYEKMQ (reference sequence). The CDR3 DNA reads TGTGCCAGCAGCCGGACAGGATGGTTCTATGGCTACACCTTC. Protein product: CASSRTGWFYGYTF. Complete variable domain (other parts from reference TRBV13 and TRBJ1-2): AAGVIQSPRHLIKEKRETATLKCYPIPRHDTVYWYQQGPGQDPQFLISFYEKMQSDKGSIPDRFSAQQFSDYHSELNMSSLELGDSALYFCASSRTGWFYGYTFGSGTRLTVV.

This clonotype showed up many times. The V call is TRBV6-1, the J call TRBJ2-3; D remains ambiguous. V was clipped by 2 bases and J by 9 bases, with 24 bases between them. The CDR3 extends over 17 amino acids. The germline gives CDR1 MNHNS, CDR2 SASEGT. As DNA, the CDR3 is TGTGCCAGCAGTGAAAATGGAGTCCCCGGGCTGGTATGGACGCAGTATTTT. It yields the protein CASSENGVPGLVWTQYF.

This clonotype came up many times. The J gene is TRBJ2-7, the V gene TRBV19, with D tentatively TRBD2 (7 bases). Germline V gene lookup returns CDR1 LNHDA and CDR2 SQIVND (reference sequence). The CDR3 is 15 residues long. The V end was cut by 5 bases, the J end by 5 bases, with 19 bases between. The DNA for the CDR3 is TGTGCCAGTAGTGGCCCGGGGGGCTATTTGGACGAGCAGTACTTC. Translating it yields CASSGPGGYLDEQYF.

This clonotype was counted only a few times. The rearrangement uses TRBV10-3 and TRBJ2-2; 9 positions agree with TRBD2. The CDR3 sequence is 15 residues long. Looked up from germline, CDR1 is ENHRY and CDR2 is SYGVKD. V shed 8 bases, J shed 3 bases, and the junction held 7 bases outside the gene matches. DNA of the CDR3: TGTGCCATCTCGAGCGGGACTAGCTACACCGGGGAGCTGTTTTTT. Protein sequence: CAISSGTSYTGELFF.